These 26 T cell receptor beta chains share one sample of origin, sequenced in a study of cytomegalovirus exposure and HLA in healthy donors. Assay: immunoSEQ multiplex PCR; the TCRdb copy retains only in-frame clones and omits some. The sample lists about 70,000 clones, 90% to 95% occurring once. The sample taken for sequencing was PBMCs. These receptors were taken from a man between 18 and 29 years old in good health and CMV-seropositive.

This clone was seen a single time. CDR3 loop: CASSAGGQGNYGYTF. The DNA for the CDR3 is TGTGCCAGCAGCGCCGGGGGACAGGGTAACTATGGCTACACCTTC. V gene TRBV11-3 combines with J gene TRBJ1-2; 9 nucleotides line up with TRBD1. Trimming took 5 bases from V and 1 from J; bases not matched to a gene: 5. The germline V gene encodes CDR1 SGHNT and CDR2 YENEEA. The CDR3 covers 15 residues.

DNA for the CDR3: TGTGCCAGCAGCTTAACAAACGACGAGCAGTACTTC. Its translation: CASSLTNDEQYF. The J gene is TRBJ2-7, the V gene TRBV7-9, with D uncertain. Germline V gives CDR1 SEHNR, CDR2 FQNEAQ (reference sequence). This CDR3 is 12 amino acids long. V was pared by 2 bases and J by 5 bases, with 7 bases between.

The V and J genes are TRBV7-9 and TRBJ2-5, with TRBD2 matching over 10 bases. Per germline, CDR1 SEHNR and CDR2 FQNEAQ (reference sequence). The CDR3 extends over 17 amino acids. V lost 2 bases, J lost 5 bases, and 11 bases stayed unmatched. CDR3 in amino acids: CASSLRVSGRAGETQYF. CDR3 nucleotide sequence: TGTGCCAGCAGCTTAAGGGTGAGCGGGAGGGCCGGCGAGACCCAGTACTTC.

DNA for the CDR3: TGTGCCAGCCTAACCACAGGGGGAGAAGAGACCCAGTACTTC. Translating it yields CASLTTGGEETQYF. V gene TRBV28 combines with J gene TRBJ2-5, with TRBD1 matching over 8 bases. V trimming: 8 bases; J trimming: 3 bases; junction bases outside the gene matches: 8. The CDR3 runs 14 residues. The germline gives CDR1 MDHEN, CDR2 SYDVKM.

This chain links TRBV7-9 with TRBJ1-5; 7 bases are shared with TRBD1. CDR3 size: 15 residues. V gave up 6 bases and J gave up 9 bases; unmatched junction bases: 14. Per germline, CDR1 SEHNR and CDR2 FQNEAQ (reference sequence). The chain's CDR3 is CASSFGDSETGPQHF. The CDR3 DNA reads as TGTGCCAGCAGTTTCGGGGACAGCGAAACTGGGCCCCAGCATTTT.

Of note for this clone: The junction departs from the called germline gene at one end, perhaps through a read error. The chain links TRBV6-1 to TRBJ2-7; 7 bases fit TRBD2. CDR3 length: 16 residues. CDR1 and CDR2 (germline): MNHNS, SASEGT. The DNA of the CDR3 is TGTGCCAGCAGTGAATGGGGGGGTGGGGATGAATACGAGCAGTATTTC. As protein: CASSEWGGGDEYEQYF.

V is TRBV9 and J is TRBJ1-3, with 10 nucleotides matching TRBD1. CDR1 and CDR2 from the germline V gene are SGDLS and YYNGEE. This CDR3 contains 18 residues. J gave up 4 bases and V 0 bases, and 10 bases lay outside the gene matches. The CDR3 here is CASSVGPGQGVSGNTIYF. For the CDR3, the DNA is TGTGCCAGCAGCGTAGGACCCGGACAGGGGGTTTCCGGAAACACCATATATTTT.

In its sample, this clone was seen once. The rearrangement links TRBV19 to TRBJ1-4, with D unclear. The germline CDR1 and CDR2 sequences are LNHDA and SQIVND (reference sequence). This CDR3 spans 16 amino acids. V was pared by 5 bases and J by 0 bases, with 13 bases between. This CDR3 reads CASSSTAVATNEKLFF. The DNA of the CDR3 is TGTGCCAGTAGTTCTACAGCGGTTGCAACTAATGAAAAACTGTTTTTT.

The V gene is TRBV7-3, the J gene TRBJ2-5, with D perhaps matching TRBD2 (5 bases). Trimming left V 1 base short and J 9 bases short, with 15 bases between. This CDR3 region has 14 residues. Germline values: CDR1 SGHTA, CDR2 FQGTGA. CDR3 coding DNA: TGTGCCAGCAGCTTAAGGCCAGACTCCGGGGCCCAGTACTTC. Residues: CASSLRPDSGAQYF.

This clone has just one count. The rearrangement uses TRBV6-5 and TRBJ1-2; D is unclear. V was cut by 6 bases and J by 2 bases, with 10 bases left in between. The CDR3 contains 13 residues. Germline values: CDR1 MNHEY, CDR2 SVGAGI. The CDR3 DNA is TGTGCCAGCAGGCCCGCGGGGAACTATGGCTACACCTTC. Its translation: CASRPAGNYGYTF.

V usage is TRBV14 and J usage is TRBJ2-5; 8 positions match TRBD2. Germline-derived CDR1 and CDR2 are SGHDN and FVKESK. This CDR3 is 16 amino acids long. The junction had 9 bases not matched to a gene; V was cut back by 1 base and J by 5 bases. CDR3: CASSQAVWGGRETQYF. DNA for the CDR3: TGTGCCAGCAGCCAAGCGGTTTGGGGCGGGAGGGAGACCCAGTACTTC.

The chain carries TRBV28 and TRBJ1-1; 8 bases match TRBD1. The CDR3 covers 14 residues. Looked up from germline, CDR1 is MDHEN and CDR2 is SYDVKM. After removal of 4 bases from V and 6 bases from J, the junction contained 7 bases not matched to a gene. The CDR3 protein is CASSSHYRGSEAFF. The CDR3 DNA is TGTGCCAGCAGTTCCCACTACAGGGGGTCTGAAGCTTTCTTT.

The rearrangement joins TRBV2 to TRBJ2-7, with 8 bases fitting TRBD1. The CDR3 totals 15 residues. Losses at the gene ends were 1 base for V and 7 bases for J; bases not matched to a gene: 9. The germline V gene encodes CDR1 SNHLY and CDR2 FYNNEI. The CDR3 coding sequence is TGTGCCAGCAGTGAAGGGGGGACAGGCGGAGAAGAGCAGTACTTC. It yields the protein CASSEGGTGGEEQYF.

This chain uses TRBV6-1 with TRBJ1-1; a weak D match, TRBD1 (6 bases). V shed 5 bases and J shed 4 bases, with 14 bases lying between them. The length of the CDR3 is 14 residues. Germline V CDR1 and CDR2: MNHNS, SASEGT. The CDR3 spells CASSYGGASTEAFF. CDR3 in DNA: TGTGCCAGCAGTTATGGGGGGGCGAGCACTGAAGCTTTCTTT.

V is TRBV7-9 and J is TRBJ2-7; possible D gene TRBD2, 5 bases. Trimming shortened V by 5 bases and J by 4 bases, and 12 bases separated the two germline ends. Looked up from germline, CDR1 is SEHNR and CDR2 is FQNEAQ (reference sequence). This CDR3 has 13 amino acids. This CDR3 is CASSPRGPYEQYF. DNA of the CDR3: TGTGCCAGCAGCCCCCGAGGGCCATACGAGCAGTACTTC.

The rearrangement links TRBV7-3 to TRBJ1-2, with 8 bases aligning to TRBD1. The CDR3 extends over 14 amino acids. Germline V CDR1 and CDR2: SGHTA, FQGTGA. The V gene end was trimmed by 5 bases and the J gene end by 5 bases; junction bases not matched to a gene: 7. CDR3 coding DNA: TGTGCCAGCAGCATGGGGACAGGCCCATATGGCTACACCTTC. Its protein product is CASSMGTGPYGYTF.

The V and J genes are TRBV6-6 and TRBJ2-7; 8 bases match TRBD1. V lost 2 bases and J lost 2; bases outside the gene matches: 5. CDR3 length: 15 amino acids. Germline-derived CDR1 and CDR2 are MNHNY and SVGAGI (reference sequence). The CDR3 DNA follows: TGTGCCAGCAGTTACAGGGCAGGGGGCACCTACGAGCAGTACTTC. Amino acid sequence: CASSYRAGGTYEQYF.

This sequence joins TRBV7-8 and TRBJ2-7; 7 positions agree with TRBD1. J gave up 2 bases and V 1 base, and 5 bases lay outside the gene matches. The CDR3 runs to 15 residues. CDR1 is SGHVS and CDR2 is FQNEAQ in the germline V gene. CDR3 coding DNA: TGTGCCAGCAGCTTAGTTTCGGGACAGCCCTACGAGCAGTACTTC. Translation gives CASSLVSGQPYEQYF.

The CDR3 sequence: CASSLDVPGEQYF. DNA of the CDR3: TGTGCCAGCAGCTTGGATGTACCGGGGGAGCAGTACTTC. This sequence joins TRBV5-6 and TRBJ2-7, with D tentatively TRBD2 (5 bases). CDR3 length: 13 residues. The V end was cut by 0 bases, the J end by 7 bases, with 11 bases between. CDR1 and CDR2 from the germline V gene are SGHDT and YYEEEE.

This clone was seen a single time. DNA of the CDR3: TGTGCCAGCAGGGGGACTAGCGCGGAGACCCAGTACTTC. It specifies CASRGTSAETQYF. The gene calls are TRBV2 and TRBJ2-5; 10 bases align to TRBD2. The CDR3 runs 13 residues. V shed 6 bases, J shed 5 bases, and the junction held 3 bases outside the gene matches. Germline V gene sequence: CDR1 SNHLY, CDR2 FYNNEI.

The CDR3 nucleotides are TGTGCCAGCAGTTTCCCCGCTAGCGGGAGGGCCTACGAGCAGTACTTC. Amino acid sequence: CASSFPASGRAYEQYF. The chain is built from TRBV27 and TRBJ2-7, with TRBD2 matching 12 bases. Germline CDR1 reads MNHEY; CDR2 reads SMNVEV (reference sequence). Trimming took 3 bases from V and 2 from J; bases not matched to a gene: 5. The CDR3 consists of 16 residues.

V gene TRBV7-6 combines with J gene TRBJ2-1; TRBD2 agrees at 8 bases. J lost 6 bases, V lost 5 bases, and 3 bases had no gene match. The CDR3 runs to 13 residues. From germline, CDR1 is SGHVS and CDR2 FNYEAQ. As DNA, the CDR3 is TGTGCCAGCAGCCCCGGGACTAGCAATGAGCAGTTCTTC. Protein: CASSPGTSNEQFF.

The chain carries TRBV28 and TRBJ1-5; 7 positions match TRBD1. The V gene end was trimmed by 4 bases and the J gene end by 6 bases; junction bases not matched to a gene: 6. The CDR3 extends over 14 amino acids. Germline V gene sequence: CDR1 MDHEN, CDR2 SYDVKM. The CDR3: CASSSPGGIQPQHF. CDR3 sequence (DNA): TGTGCCAGCAGTTCCCCAGGGGGGATTCAGCCCCAGCATTTT.

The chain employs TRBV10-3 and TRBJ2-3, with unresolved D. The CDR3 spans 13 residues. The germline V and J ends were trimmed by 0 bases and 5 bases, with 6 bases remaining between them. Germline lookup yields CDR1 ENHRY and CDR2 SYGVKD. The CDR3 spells CAISESAEDTQYF. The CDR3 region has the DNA TGTGCCATCAGTGAGTCAGCCGAAGATACGCAGTATTTT.

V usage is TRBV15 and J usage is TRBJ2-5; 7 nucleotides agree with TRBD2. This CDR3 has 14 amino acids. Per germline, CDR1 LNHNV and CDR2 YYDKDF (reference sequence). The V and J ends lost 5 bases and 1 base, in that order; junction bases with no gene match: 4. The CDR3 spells CATSASGIQETQYF. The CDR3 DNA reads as TGTGCCACCAGCGCGAGCGGGATCCAAGAGACCCAGTACTTC.

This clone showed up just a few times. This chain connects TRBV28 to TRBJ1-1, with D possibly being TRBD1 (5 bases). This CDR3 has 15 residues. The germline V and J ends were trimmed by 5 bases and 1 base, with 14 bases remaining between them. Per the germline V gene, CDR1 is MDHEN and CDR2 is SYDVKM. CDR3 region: CASSPPTDSNTEAFF. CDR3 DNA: TGTGCCAGCAGTCCCCCGACAGATTCGAACACTGAAGCTTTCTTT. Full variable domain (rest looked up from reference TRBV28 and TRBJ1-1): DVKVTQSSRYLVKRTGEKVFLECVQDMDHENMFWYRQDPGLGLRLIYFSYDVKMKEKGDIPEGYSVSREKKERFSLILESASTNQTSMYLCASSPPTDSNTEAFFGQGTRLTVV.